In this sample, the clone carrying this T cell receptor (beta chain) turned up many times. This sample stems from a study of low-dose radiotherapy and immunotherapy resistance in tumors. Study as a whole: Cohort 1 patients were irradiated with 0.5 Gy fractions every 2 weeks to 6.5 Gy total. Aspirin was taken orally at 300 mg daily by patients, and this continued for four cycles from cycle 1 day 1.

The V end lost 3 bases, the J end lost 1 base, and 12 bases lay between the germline ends. The germline gives CDR1 MNHNS, CDR2 SASEGT. This CDR3 spans 16 amino acids. Time point denoted: after trial treatment. Stated treatment: LDRT plus nivolumab, ipilimumab, low-dose cyclophosphamide and aspirin (RACIN trial). Ipilimumab, nivolumab, aspirin, low-dose cyclophosphamide and low-dose radiotherapy were administered to donors. Eligibility criteria specified advanced solid malignancies devoid of tumor-infiltrating lymphocytes. TRAV- and TRBV-specific primers, spanning alpha and beta chains, primed first-strand cDNA. TCRs were amplified for 20 to 25 PCR cycles with a constant-region primer and V-primer adapter. TCRdb independently ran MiXCR on the reads; one entry per CDR3 protein. Of under 70,000 distinct CDR3 sequences in the sample, approximately 22% were seen once.

This rearrangement joins TRBV6-1 to TRBJ2-2; TRBD1 or TRBD2 may be the D gene (5 bases each). This material consisted of PBMCs, taken after low-dose radiotherapy plus immunotherapy. This TCR derives from a male donor with prostate cancer. In nucleotides, the CDR3 is TGTGCCAGCAGTGATTGGGGGACCAAGAACACCGGGGAGCTGTTTTTT. Residues: CASSDWGTKNTGELFF.